Listed below are T cell receptor beta chains from one sample, sequenced in a study of blood T cell repertoires in COVID-19. Produced via immunoSEQ multiplex PCR; TCRdb's table is partial and in-frame only. The table lists 50,000 or so clones, more than 80% of them singletons. What was sequenced was peripheral blood. These receptors all come from a woman in her sixties or seventies with acute or convalescent COVID-19. The CDR3 runs from the conserved cysteine through the conserved F or W. The D gene is left open where the match is weak. The size field is filled for only some rows; it gives once, few, many or a size class.

>TRBJ1-2|.|TRBV4-1|.
TGCGCCAGCAGCCAAGGCCCATACAGTTCTAACTATGGCTACACCTTC
CASSQGPYSSNYGYTF
>TRBJ1-2|.|TRBV5-1|TRBD1
TGCGCCAGCAGTCCACAGGGGGCCCTTAACTATGGCTACACCTTC
CASSPQGALNYGYTF
>TRBJ1-5|.|TRBV10-1|.
TGCGCTAGCAGTCCGGCGGGTATAAGGCAGCCCCAGCATTTT
CASSPAGIRQPQHF
>TRBJ2-6|.|TRBV6-1|.
TGTGCCAGCAGTGAAGATTGGCAGGGAAACGTCCTGACTTTC
CASSEDWQGNVLTF
>TRBJ2-1|.|TRBV11-2|.
TGTGCCAGCAGCTCACTCGGAGTAGGCAATGAGCAGTTCTTC
CASSSLGVGNEQFF
>TRBJ2-5|.|TRBV20-1|.
TGCAGTGAAAAGGTGGGCGAGACCCAGTACTTC
CSEKVGETQYF
>TRBJ1-6|.|TRBV19|.
TGTGCCAGTAGGCCAGACTATAATTCACCCCTCCACTTT
CASRPDYNSPLHF
>TRBJ2-6|.|TRBV28|TRBD1
TGTGCCAGCGGGACAGGGGGGGCCTCTGGGGCCAACGTCCTGACTTTC
CASGTGGASGANVLTF
>TRBJ1-6|.|TRBV6-2/TRBV6-3|.
TGTGCCAGCAGCCACGGCGCGGGTGTAGGGAATTCACCCCTCCACTTT
CASSHGAGVGNSPLHF
>TRBJ1-2|few|TRBV19|.
TGTGCCAGTACTTACAGGGCGAACTATGGCTACACCTTC
CASTYRANYGYTF
>TRBJ1-1|.|TRBV6-1|.
TGTGCCAGCAGTGGAGCCCGGGAGAACACTGAAGCTTTCTTT
CASSGARENTEAFF
>TRBJ2-5|.|TRBV19|.
TGTGCCAGTAGTATAGGCAGACAAACTCAAGAGACCCAGTACTTC
CASSIGRQTQETQYF
>TRBJ1-6|.|TRBV25-1|TRBD1
TGTGCCAGCAGTGTGGACAGGAAGGCACCCCTCCACTTT
CASSVDRKAPLHF
>TRBJ1-3|.|TRBV19|.
TGTGCCAGTAGGGACGGAGCGGGGACTGGAAACACCATATATTTT
CASRDGAGTGNTIYF
>TRBJ1-2|.|TRBV28|TRBD1
TGTGCCAGCAGGGACAGGGTGGTCCGCCTGGGCTACACCTTC
CASRDRVVRLGYTF
>TRBJ1-2|.|TRBV2|.
TGTGCCAGCAGTGAATGGCAGGCCCAGGGTGGCTACACCTTC
CASSEWQAQGGYTF
>TRBJ1-1|.|TRBV5-1|.
TGCGCCAGCAGCTCTGGACAGATGCGAGGGGACACTGAAGCTTTCTTT
CASSSGQMRGDTEAFF
>TRBJ2-7|.|TRBV30|.
TGTGCCTGGAGTAGTCGACAGTCCTACGAGCAGTACTTC
CAWSSRQSYEQYF
>TRBJ1-5|once|TRBV6-5|.
TGTGCCAGCATCCCAGAGGGAACTCAGCCCCAGCATTTT
CASIPEGTQPQHF
>TRBJ2-3|.|TRBV9|.
TGTGCCAGCAGCCTAGGGAGAGATACGCAGTATTTT
CASSLGRDTQYF
>TRBJ1-2|.|TRBV5-1|.
TGCGCCAGCAGCTTGGACTCTACTGGACAGATGAACTATGGCTACACCTTC
CASSLDSTGQMNYGYTF
>TRBJ1-1|.|TRBV18|.
TGTGCCAGCTCCCGCCTCCAGGGGACTGAAGCTTTCTTT
CASSRLQGTEAFF
>TRBJ2-1|.|TRBV13|.
TGTGCCAGCAGCTTAAGCCTTTACAATGAGCAGTTCTTC
CASSLSLYNEQFF
>TRBJ2-7|.|TRBV21-1|.
TGTGCCAGCAGCAAAGCTGGACTAGCGGAGCCCTACGAGCAGTACTTC
CASSKAGLAEPYEQYF
>TRBJ2-6|.|TRBV6-6|.
TGTGCCAGCAGTCCCCGGGCAGGGGCCCTCAGCTCTGGGGCCAACGTCCTGACTTTC
CASSPRAGALSSGANVLTF
>TRBJ1-4|.|TRBV15|.
TGTGCCACCAGCAGAGATTCCACAGCAACTAATGAAAAACTGTTTTTT
CATSRDSTATNEKLFF
>TRBJ2-1|.|TRBV14|.
TGTGCCAGCAGCCAGCTAGGTCGCAGAGGGTACAATGAGCAGTTCTTC
CASSQLGRRGYNEQFF
>TRBJ2-7|few|TRBV3-1/TRBV3-2|TRBD2
TGTGCCAGCAGCCAAGTCGGTAGCGGGTCCGAGCAGTACTTC
CASSQVGSGSEQYF
>TRBJ1-3|once|TRBV9|TRBD1
TGTGCCAGCAGCGTAACCGGGACAGATGGAAACACCATATATTTT
CASSVTGTDGNTIYF
>TRBJ1-5|.|TRBV2|TRBD1
TGTGCCAGCAGGGGACAGGGAATTAAGGTTCAGCCCCAGCATTTT
CASRGQGIKVQPQHF
>TRBJ1-5|once|TRBV11-2|.
TGTGCCAGCAGCTTAACCTCCGGCAGGGGCATGAGCAATCAGCCCCAGCATTTT
CASSLTSGRGMSNQPQHF
>TRBJ1-5|.|TRBV5-1|.
TGCGCCAGCAGCCGTGACACCGGCAGCAATCAGCCCCAGCATTTT
CASSRDTGSNQPQHF
>TRBJ1-1|.|TRBV4-1|.
TGCGCCAGCAGCCAGGGGTGGGGGGGACGGAAGGAACCCTATGAAGCTTTCTTT
CASSQGWGGRKEPYEAFF
>TRBJ2-5|once|TRBV3-1/TRBV3-2|.
TGTGCCAGCAGCCAACCCCGGGATGGGACCCAGTACTTC
CASSQPRDGTQYF
>TRBJ1-5|.|TRBV6-5|.
TGTGCCAGCAGTCCCGGGGAAACACTTCATCAGCCCCAGCATTTT
CASSPGETLHQPQHF
>TRBJ1-5|.|TRBV6-1|TRBD1
TGTGCCAGCAGTGAAGCCGTCAGGGGGTATAGCAATCAGCCCCAGCATTTT
CASSEAVRGYSNQPQHF
>TRBJ1-2|.|TRBV3-1/TRBV3-2|.
TGTGCCAGCAGTCTAAGGGGAAGAAACCACGGCTATGGCTACACCTTC
CASSLRGRNHGYGYTF
>TRBJ2-5|few|TRBV11-3|.
TGTGCCAGCAGCTTAGGTACAGCTCAAGAGACCCAGTACTTC
CASSLGTAQETQYF
>TRBJ2-1|.|TRBV3-1/TRBV3-2|TRBD2
TGTGCCAGCAGCCAAGAAAGGACTAGCGGGGGACTCTACAATGAGCAGTTCTTC
CASSQERTSGGLYNEQFF
>TRBJ2-7|.|TRBV5-6|TRBD1
TGTGCCAGCAGATTGCGGACAGGGAGCTCCTACGAGCAGTACTTC
CASRLRTGSSYEQYF
>TRBJ2-3|.|TRBV10-1|TRBD2
TGCGCCAGCAGTGACAGGGGACTAGCGGTCACAGATACGCAGTATTTT
CASSDRGLAVTDTQYF
>TRBJ2-7|once|TRBV28|.
TGTGCCAGCAGAGGAGGACTACACTACGAGCAGTACTTC
CASRGGLHYEQYF
>TRBJ2-3|.|TRBV12-2|.
TGTGCAAGTCGCTTTGGGGACCGGGACAGGGGACATACGCAGTATTTT
CASRFGDRDRGHTQYF
>TRBJ1-1|.|TRBV15|.
TGTGCCACCAGCAGAGATCGCAGAGGGAATGAAGCTTTCTTT
CATSRDRRGNEAFF
>TRBJ2-5|.|TRBV24-1|TRBD1
TGTGCCACCAGTGCCTCCGGGACAGGGGGTCGAGAGACCCAGTACTTC
CATSASGTGGRETQYF
>TRBJ1-5|.|TRBV5-5|.
TGTGCCAGCAGCTGGGGCGACGGATTCCCATATAGCAATCAGCCCCAGCATTTT
CASSWGDGFPYSNQPQHF
>TRBJ1-2|.|TRBV5-5|.
TGTGCCAGCAGCTTGGACCCTCAGGGGTCCTATGGCTACACCTTC
CASSLDPQGSYGYTF
>TRBJ1-4|.|TRBV29-1|.
TGCAGCGTTGCTTGGAGTTTAAATGAAAAACTGTTTTTT
CSVAWSLNEKLFF
>TRBJ1-4|.|TRBV5-6|.
TGTGCCAGCAGCGGCCGGGGTCAAGGGAAAAAACTGTTTTTT
CASSGRGQGKKLFF
>TRBJ2-2|.|TRBV2|TRBD1
TGTGCCAGCTCCGGGACAGGGGACACCGGGGAGCTGTTTTTT
CASSGTGDTGELFF
>TRBJ2-5|.|TRBV7-9|.
TGTGCCAGCAGCTTCCAGAGGGGGGGACGAGTCGAGACCCAGTACTTC
CASSFQRGGRVETQYF
>TRBJ1-1|few|TRBV19|TRBD1
TGTGCCAGTAGTCCCAGGACAGGGTTGGCCACTGAAGCTTTCTTT
CASSPRTGLATEAFF
>TRBJ1-4|few|TRBV7-2|.
TGTGCCAGCAGCTCGCGCGGGGCTCCGGCAGAAAAACTGTTTTTT
CASSSRGAPAEKLFF